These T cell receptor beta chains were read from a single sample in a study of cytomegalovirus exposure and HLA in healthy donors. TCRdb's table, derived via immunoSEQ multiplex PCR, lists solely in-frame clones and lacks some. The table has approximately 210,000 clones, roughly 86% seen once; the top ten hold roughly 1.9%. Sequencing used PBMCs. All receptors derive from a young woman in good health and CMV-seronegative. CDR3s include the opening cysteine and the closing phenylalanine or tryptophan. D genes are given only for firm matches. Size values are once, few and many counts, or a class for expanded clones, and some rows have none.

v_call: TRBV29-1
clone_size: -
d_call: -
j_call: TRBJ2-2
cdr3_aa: CSVEVKVRQGRGELFF
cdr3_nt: TGCAGCGTTGAAGTAAAGGTTAGGCAGGGCCGCGGGGAGCTGTTTTTT

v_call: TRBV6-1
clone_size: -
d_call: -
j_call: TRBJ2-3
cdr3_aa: CASVDSHTQYF
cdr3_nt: TGTGCCAGCGTGGACTCGCATACGCAGTATTTT

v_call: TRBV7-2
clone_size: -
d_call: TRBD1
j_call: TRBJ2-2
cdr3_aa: CASSFSGTDNTGELFF
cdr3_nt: TGTGCCAGCAGCTTCTCAGGGACAGACAACACCGGGGAGCTGTTTTTT

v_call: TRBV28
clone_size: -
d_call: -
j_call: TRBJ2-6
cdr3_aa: CASSRDGGYTFSGANVLTF
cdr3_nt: TGTGCCAGCAGTCGGGACGGAGGGTATACTTTTTCGGGGGCCAACGTCCTGACTTTC

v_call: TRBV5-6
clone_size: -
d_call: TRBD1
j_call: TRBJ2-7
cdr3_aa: CASSAGTVSYEQYF
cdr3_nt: TGTGCCAGCAGCGCCGGGACAGTCTCCTACGAGCAGTACTTC

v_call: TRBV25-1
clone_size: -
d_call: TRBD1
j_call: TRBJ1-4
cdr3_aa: CASSDVGQGPSNEKLFF
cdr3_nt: TGTGCCAGCAGTGATGTGGGACAGGGACCGTCTAATGAAAAACTGTTTTTT

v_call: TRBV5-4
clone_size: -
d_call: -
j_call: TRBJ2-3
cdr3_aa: CASASGGQRGDTQYF
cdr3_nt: TGTGCCAGCGCCTCGGGGGGACAAAGAGGAGATACGCAGTATTTT

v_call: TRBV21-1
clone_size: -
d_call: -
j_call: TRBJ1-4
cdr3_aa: CASSKKKRPNEKLFF
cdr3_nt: TGTGCCAGCAGCAAAAAGAAGAGGCCAAATGAAAAACTGTTTTTT

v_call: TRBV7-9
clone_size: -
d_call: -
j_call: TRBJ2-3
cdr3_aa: CASKGGAERRTDTQYF
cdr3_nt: TGTGCCAGCAAAGGAGGGGCAGAACGCCGCACAGATACGCAGTATTTT

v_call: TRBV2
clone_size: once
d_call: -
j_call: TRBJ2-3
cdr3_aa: CASRTASTDTQYF
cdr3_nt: TGTGCCAGCAGGACAGCTAGCACAGATACGCAGTATTTT

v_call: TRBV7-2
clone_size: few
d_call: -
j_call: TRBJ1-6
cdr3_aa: CASSLDGGSPLHF
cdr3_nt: TGTGCCAGCAGCTTAGATGGGGGGTCACCCCTCCACTTT

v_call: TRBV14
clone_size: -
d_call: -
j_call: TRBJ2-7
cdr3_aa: CASSHRDFIYEQYF
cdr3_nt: TGTGCCAGCAGCCACCGGGACTTTATCTACGAGCAGTACTTC

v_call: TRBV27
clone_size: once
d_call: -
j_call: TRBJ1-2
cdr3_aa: CASAMEVASNYGYTF
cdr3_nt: TGTGCCAGCGCGATGGAGGTTGCCTCTAACTATGGCTACACCTTC

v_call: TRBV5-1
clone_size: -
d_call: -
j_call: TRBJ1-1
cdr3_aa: CASSLQGGYTEAFF
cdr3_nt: TGCGCCAGCAGCTTACAGGGCGGATACACTGAAGCTTTCTTT

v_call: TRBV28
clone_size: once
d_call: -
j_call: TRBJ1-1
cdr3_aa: CASSSPSDRNTEAFF
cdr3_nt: TGTGCCAGCAGTTCCCCTTCGGACAGAAATACTGAAGCTTTCTTT

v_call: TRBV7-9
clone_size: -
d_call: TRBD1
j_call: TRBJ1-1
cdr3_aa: CSSSTGQGMNTEAFF
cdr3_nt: TGTTCCAGCAGCACGGGACAGGGAATGAACACTGAAGCTTTCTTT

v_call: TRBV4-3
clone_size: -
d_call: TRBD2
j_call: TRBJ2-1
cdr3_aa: CASSQDRAGGYNEQFF
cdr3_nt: TGCGCCAGCAGCCAAGACCGAGCGGGAGGGTACAATGAGCAGTTCTTC

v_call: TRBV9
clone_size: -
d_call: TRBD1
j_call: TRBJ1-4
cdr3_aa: CASSVGTGGFEKLFF
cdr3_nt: TGTGCCAGCAGCGTGGGGACAGGGGGCTTTGAAAAACTGTTTTTT

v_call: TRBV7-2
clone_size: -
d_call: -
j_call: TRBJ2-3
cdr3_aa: CASSSTSTDTQYF
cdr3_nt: TGTGCCAGCAGCTCTACTAGCACAGATACGCAGTATTTT

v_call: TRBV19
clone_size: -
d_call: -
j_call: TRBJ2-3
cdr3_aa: CASSITVTDTQYF
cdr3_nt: TGTGCCAGTAGTATAACGGTCACAGATACGCAGTATTTT

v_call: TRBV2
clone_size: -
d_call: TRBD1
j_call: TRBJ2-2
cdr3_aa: CASSLDRATGELFF
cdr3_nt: TGTGCCAGCAGTCTCGACAGGGCCACCGGGGAGCTGTTTTTT

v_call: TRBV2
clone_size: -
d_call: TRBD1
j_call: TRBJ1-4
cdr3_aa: CASTLTGATNEKLFF
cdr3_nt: TGTGCCAGCACTTTAACAGGGGCAACTAATGAAAAACTGTTTTTT

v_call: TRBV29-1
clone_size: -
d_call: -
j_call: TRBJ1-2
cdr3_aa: CSSKEGEGYGYTF
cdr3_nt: TGCAGCTCAAAAGAAGGGGAGGGCTATGGCTACACCTTC

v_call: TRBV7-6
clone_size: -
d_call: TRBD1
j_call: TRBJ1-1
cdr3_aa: CASSSGQGSTEAFF
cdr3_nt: TGTGCCAGCAGCTCGGGACAGGGGAGCACTGAAGCTTTCTTT

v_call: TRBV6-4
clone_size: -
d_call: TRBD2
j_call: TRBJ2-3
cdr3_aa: CASSVLAGGTDTQYF
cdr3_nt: TGTGCCAGCAGTGTTTTAGCGGGAGGCACAGATACGCAGTATTTT

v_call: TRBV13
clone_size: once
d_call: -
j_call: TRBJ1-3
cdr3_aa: CASSGRDTSGNTIYF
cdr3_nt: TGTGCCAGCAGCGGCCGGGACACCTCTGGAAACACCATATATTTT

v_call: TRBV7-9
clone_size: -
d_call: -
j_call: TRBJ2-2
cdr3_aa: CASIHAGAMNGELFF
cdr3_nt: TGTGCCAGCATCCATGCGGGGGCGATGAACGGGGAGCTGTTTTTT

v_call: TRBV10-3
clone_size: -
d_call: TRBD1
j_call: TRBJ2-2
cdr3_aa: CAISELGQGAGELFF
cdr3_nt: TGTGCCATCAGTGAGTTGGGACAGGGGGCCGGGGAGCTGTTTTTT

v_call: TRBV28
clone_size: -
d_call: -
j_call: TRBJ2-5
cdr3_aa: CASSFTRGETQYF
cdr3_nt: TGTGCCAGCAGTTTTACCAGGGGAGAGACCCAGTACTTC

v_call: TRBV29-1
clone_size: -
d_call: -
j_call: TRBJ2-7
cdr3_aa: CSVNQGGEQYF
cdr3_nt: TGCAGCGTTAATCAAGGGGGCGAGCAGTACTTC

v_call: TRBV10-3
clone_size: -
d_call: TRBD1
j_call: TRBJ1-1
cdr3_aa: CAIMGQGYTEAFF
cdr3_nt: TGTGCCATCATGGGACAGGGATACACTGAAGCTTTCTTT

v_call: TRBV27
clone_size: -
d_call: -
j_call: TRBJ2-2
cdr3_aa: CASSLYPQRTGELFF
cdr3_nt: TGTGCCAGCAGTTTATACCCCCAACGGACCGGGGAGCTGTTTTTT

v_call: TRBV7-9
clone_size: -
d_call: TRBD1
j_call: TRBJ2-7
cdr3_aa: CASSLGQGRYEQYF
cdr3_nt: TGTGCCAGCAGCTTAGGACAGGGTCGGTACGAGCAGTACTTC

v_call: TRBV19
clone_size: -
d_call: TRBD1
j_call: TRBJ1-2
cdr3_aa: CASSAYQGDGYTF
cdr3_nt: TGTGCCAGTAGTGCCTATCAGGGGGATGGCTACACCTTC

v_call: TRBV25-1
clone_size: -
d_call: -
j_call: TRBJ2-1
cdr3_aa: CASSEGGWGEQFF
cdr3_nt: TGTGCCAGCAGTGAGGGCGGGTGGGGTGAGCAGTTCTTC

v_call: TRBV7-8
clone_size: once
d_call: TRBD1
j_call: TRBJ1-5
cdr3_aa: CASSTGVSNQPQHF
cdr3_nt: TGTGCCAGCAGCACAGGGGTGAGCAATCAGCCCCAGCATTTT

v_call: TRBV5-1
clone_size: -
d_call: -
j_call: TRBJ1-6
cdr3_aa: CASSYGGSPLHF
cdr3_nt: TGCGCCAGCAGCTATGGAGGTTCACCCCTCCACTTT

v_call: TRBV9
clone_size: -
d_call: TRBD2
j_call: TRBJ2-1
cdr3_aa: CASSSRTSAGNEQFF
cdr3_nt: TGTGCCAGCAGCTCAAGGACTAGCGCCGGCAATGAGCAGTTCTTC

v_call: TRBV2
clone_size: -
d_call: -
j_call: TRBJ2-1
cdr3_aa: CASSLNEQFF
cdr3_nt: TGTGCCAGCAGCCTCAATGAGCAGTTCTTC

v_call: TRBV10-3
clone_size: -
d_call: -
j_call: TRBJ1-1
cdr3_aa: CAIRQGGSSRDENTEAFF
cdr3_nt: TGTGCCATCAGGCAAGGGGGATCAAGTAGGGATGAGAACACTGAAGCTTTCTTT

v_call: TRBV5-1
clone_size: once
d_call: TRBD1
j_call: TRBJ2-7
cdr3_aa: CASSGTGTGGHEQYF
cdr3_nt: TGCGCCAGCAGCGGAACCGGGACAGGAGGCCACGAGCAGTACTTC

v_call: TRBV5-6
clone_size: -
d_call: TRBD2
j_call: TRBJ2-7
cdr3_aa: CASSSWGLAGRYEQYF
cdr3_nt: TGTGCCAGCAGCTCCTGGGGACTAGCGGGACGGTACGAGCAGTACTTC

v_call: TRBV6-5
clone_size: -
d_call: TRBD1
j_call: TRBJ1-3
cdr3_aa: CASCRTGLSGNTIYF
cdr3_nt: TGTGCCAGCTGCCGGACAGGGTTATCTGGAAACACCATATATTTT

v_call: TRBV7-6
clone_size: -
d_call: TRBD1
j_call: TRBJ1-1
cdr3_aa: CASSLTGGTTEAFF
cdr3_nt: TGTGCCAGCAGCTTAACAGGGGGGACCACTGAAGCTTTCTTT

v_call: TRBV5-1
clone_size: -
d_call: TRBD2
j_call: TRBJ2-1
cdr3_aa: CASSLVAGLNNEQFF
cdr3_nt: TGCGCCAGCAGCTTGGTAGCGGGGCTAAACAATGAGCAGTTCTTC

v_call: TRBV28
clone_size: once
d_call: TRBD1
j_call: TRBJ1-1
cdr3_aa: CASSSHGTGGTEAFF
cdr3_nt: TGTGCCAGCAGTTCCCACGGGACAGGGGGCACTGAAGCTTTCTTT

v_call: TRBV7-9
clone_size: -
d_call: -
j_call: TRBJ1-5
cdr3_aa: CASSDLQGNQPQHF
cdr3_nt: TGTGCCAGCAGCGACTTGCAGGGAAATCAGCCCCAGCATTTT

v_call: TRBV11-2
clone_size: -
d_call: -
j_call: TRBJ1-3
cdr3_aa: CASSSPGGKGNTIYF
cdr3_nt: TGTGCCAGCAGTTCGCCGGGGGGGAAAGGAAACACCATATATTTT

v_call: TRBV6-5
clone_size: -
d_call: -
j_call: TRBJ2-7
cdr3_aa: CASRILGGRDEQYF
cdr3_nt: TGTGCCAGCAGAATCCTCGGGGGGCGCGACGAGCAGTACTTC

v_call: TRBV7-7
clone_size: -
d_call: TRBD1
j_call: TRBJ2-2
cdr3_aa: CASSLRTGGQFYTGELFF
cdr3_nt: TGTGCTAGCAGCTTACGGACAGGGGGCCAATTCTACACCGGGGAGCTGTTTTTT

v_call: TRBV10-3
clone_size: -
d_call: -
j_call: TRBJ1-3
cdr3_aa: CAISESNGNTIYF
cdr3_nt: TGTGCCATCAGTGAGTCGAACGGGAACACCATATATTTT

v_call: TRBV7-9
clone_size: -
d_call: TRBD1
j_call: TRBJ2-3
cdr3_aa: CASSTGQGKEDTQYF
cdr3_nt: TGTGCCAGCAGCACCGGACAGGGAAAGGAAGATACGCAGTATTTT

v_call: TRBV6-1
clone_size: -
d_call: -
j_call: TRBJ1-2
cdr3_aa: CASRATDNYGYTF
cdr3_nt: TGTGCCAGCAGGGCGACAGACAACTATGGCTACACCTTC

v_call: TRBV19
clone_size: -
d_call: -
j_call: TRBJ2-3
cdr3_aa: CASSPRRDTQYF
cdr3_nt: TGTGCCAGTAGTCCCCGTAGAGATACGCAGTATTTT

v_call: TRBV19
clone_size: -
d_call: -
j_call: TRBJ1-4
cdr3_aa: CASSIRGAGGKLFF
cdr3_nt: TGTGCCAGTAGTATTCGGGGGGCCGGAGGAAAACTGTTTTTT

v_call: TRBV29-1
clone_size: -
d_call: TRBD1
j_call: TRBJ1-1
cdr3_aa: CSVETGDTEAFF
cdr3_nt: TGCAGCGTTGAAACAGGGGACACTGAAGCTTTCTTT

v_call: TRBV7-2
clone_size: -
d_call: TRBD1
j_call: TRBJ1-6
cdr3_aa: CASSLVAGGYGSPLHF
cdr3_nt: TGTGCCAGCAGCTTAGTAGCAGGGGGCTATGGTTCACCCCTCCACTTT

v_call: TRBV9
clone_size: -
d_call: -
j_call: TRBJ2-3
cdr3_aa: CASSVYPPGGPPDTQYF
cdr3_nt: TGTGCCAGCAGCGTATACCCGCCAGGAGGGCCCCCAGATACGCAGTATTTT

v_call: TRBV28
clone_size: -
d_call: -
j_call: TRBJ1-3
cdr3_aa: CASSPRDFRNTIYF
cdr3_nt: TGTGCCAGCAGTCCCCGAGATTTTCGAAACACCATATATTTT